This record looks at one T cell receptor beta chain sequence and its context. The CDR3 covers 17 residues. The germline CDR1 and CDR2 sequences are SGHDT and YYEEEE. Trimming removed 3 bases from V and 6 bases from J; junction bases left unmatched: 15. Profiled with immunoSEQ multiplex PCR; TCRdb holds only in-frame clones, not every one. The data show about 320,000 clones, around 86% seen once. This entry is derived from a study of blood T cell repertoires in COVID-19. Sequencing was performed on PBMCs or T cells enriched from blood (not recorded which). The chain recombines TRBV5-6 with TRBJ1-1, with TRBD1 identical over 9 bases. This clonotype was obtained from a man in his fifties or sixties who had recovered from COVID-19. CDR3 residues: CASSYPGIGTGMAEAFF. The CDR3 DNA follows: TGTGCCAGCAGCTACCCTGGGATTGGGACAGGGATGGCTGAAGCTTTCTTT.